One and the same sample provided the 28 T cell receptor beta chains below, sequenced in a study of T cells in women clearing cervical HPV infection. Sequenced by immunoSEQ multiplex PCR; TCRdb stores in-frame clones only, minus some. This sample contains 21,000 or so clones. The specimen was blood buffy coat. The source of these receptors is a woman between 18 and 69 years old with a cervical HPV16 infection that either progressed to CIN3+ or cleared (not recorded which).

Turning to this clone: The sequence runs out 3 residues before the end of the CDR3; the remainder is reconstructed from the germline J gene. This rearrangement joins TRBV5-1 to TRBJ2-1; D perhaps matches TRBD2 (6 bases). The CDR3 contains 15 residues. Trimming removed 7 bases from V and 0 bases from J, with 14 bases in between. The germline gives CDR1 SGHRS, CDR2 YFSETQ. CDR3 amino acids: CASFRDSSSYNEQFF. CDR3 DNA, as far as it was read: TGCGCCAGCTTCCGGGACTCGAGCTCCTACAATGAG. Full variable domain (outside the CDR3, taken from reference TRBV5-1 and TRBJ2-1): KAGVTQTPRYLIKTRGQQVTLSCSPISGHRSVSWYQQTPGQGLQFLFEYFSETQRNKGNFPGRFSGRQFSNSRSEMNVSTLELGDSALYLCASFRDSSSYNEQFFGPGTRLTVL.

The CDR3 bases that were read are TGCGCCAGCAGCGCGACAGGGGGGGGTTTCTCTGGGGCCAACGTC. Protein: CASSATGGGFSGANV. The full CDR3 protein reads CASSATGGGFSGANVLTF. The chain couples TRBV5-1 to TRBJ2-6, with 9 bases that match TRBD1. The CDR3 end falls 3 residues outside the read, so it is completed with the germline J gene. CDR3 length: 18 residues. J lost 0 bases, V lost 4 bases, and 8 bases had no gene match. Germline V gives CDR1 SGHRS, CDR2 YFSETQ.

Turning to this clone: An end of the junction differs from the germline gene, which may be a read error. The CDR3 goes on 3 residues after the read ends, and that part is filled in from the germline J gene. This specimen includes other DNA sequences encoding the same CDR3. This chain joins TRBV7-9 and TRBJ1-3; D possibly corresponds to TRBD1 (5 bases). This CDR3 contains 11 residues. Germline-derived CDR1 and CDR2 are SEHNR and FQNEAQ (reference sequence). The part of the CDR3 DNA that was read is TGTGCCAGTTCTAAGGCGGACACT. Translation gives CASSKADT. The whole CDR3 region reads CASSKADTIYF.

A note on this clone: The DNA ends 3 residues before the CDR3 does, and the rest of the CDR3 is filled in from the germline J gene. V gene TRBV27 combines with J gene TRBJ2-6, with 9 bases identical to TRBD1. This CDR3 comprises 16 residues. Per the germline V gene, CDR1 is MNHEY and CDR2 is SMNVEV (reference sequence). Trimming at V came to 8 bases and at J to 1 base, leaving 6 bases not matched to a gene. The sequenced part of the CDR3 DNA is TGTGCCAGCGGGTTGACAGGGGGGTCTGGGGCCAACGTC. It codes for CASGLTGGSGANV. The full CDR3 sequence reads CASGLTGGSGANVLTF.

With regard to this clone: The CDR3 extends 3 residues past the end of the read, so its final part is completed from the germline J gene. The chain couples TRBV5-1 to TRBJ2-7; 7 bases are shared with TRBD2. V gave up 4 bases and J gave up 3 bases; unmatched junction bases: 7. Germline V gives CDR1 SGHRS, CDR2 YFSETQ. The CDR3 totals 14 residues. The part of the CDR3 DNA that was read is TGCGCCAGCAGCGCGGGGGAGACAGTCTACGAG. Residues: CASSAGETVYE. The full CDR3 is CASSAGETVYEQYF.

As for this clone: The CDR3 end is not reached by the read, which stops 3 residues before it; the germline J gene fills it in. The genes are TRBV7-2 and TRBJ1-4; 7 positions agree with TRBD1. V shed 5 bases and J 10 bases; nucleotides not matched to a gene: 10. The V gene's germline CDR1 is SGHTA and CDR2 FQGNSA. The CDR3 has 14 amino acids. The CDR3 DNA, read in part, is TGTGCCAGCAGCCCAGGGGGGAATAACCGAAAA. Its translation is CASSPGGNNRK. The complete CDR3 sequence is CASSPGGNNRKLFF.

As to this clone: The read terminates 3 residues before the CDR3 end, so the remaining end is supplied by the germline J gene. The gene calls are TRBV2 and TRBJ2-4, with 13 bases lining up with TRBD2. The CDR3 length is 15 residues. J lost 6 bases, V lost 4 bases, and 3 bases had no gene match. CDR1 is SNHLY, CDR2 FYNNEI, per germline. The covered CDR3 bases are TGTGCCAGCAGTGTTGGGACTAGCGGGGCAAACATT. Translated: CASSVGTSGANI. The entire CDR3 protein is CASSVGTSGANIQYF. Full variable domain (missing parts from reference TRBV2 and TRBJ2-4): EPEVTQTPSHQVTQMGQEVILRCVPISNHLYFYWYRQILGQKVEFLVSFYNNEISEKSEIFDDQFSVERPDGSNFTLKIRSTKLEDSAMYFCASSVGTSGANIQYFGAGTRLSVL.

Turning to this clone: The sequenced fragment ends 3 residues before the CDR3 boundary, so the rest is inferred from the germline J gene. The gene calls are TRBV4-2 and TRBJ1-3; D unclear. V was pared by 0 bases and J by 1 base, with 7 bases between. The germline gives CDR1 LGHNA, CDR2 YNFKEQ. CDR3 length equals 15 residues. The CDR3 sequence is CASSQEGSSGNTIYF. The CDR3 DNA, read in part, is TGTGCCAGCAGCCAAGAGGGCAGTTCTGGAAACACC.

The sequenced CDR3 bases are TGTGCCAGTACCACTGGTGGTGCCCGCTATGGC. It yields the protein CASTTGGARYG. The whole CDR3 reads CASTTGGARYGYTF. The chain carries TRBV19 and TRBJ1-2; D is ambiguous. The sequence runs out 3 residues before the end of the CDR3; the remainder is reconstructed from the germline J gene. Germline CDR1 LNHDA, CDR2 SQIVND (reference sequence). Trimming took 7 bases from V and 4 from J, leaving 16 bases between them. The CDR3 length is 14 residues.

The sequenced CDR3 bases are TGTGCCAGCAGTGAGTCGTTCCGGGTTCCTTATGGC. Encoded protein: CASSESFRVPYG. The entire CDR3 reads CASSESFRVPYGYTF. The chain recombines TRBV2 with TRBJ1-2; no clear D gene. Read sequence stops 3 residues before the CDR3 end, and the germline J gene provides the missing end. V was pared by 3 bases and J by 5 bases, with 16 bases between. CDR1 is SNHLY, CDR2 FYNNEI, per germline. This CDR3 contains 15 residues.

A note on this clone: Coverage ceases 3 residues before the CDR3 finishes, and the germline J gene fills in the end. V and J are TRBV7-3 and TRBJ2-7; possibly TRBD1 or TRBD2 for D (8 bases each). This CDR3 contains 16 residues. Germline V gene lookup returns CDR1 SGHTA and CDR2 FQGTGA. Trimming cost V 3 bases and J 2 bases, with 17 bases left between them. The CDR3 protein is CASSLNSGTGTYEQYF. CDR3 DNA (partial): TGTGCCAGCAGCTTGAATAGCGGGACAGGTACCTACGAG.

Remarks on this clone: The read terminates 3 residues ahead of where the CDR3 ends, so the germline J gene completes it. This chain connects TRBV6-2 or TRBV6-3 to TRBJ2-3; 8 nucleotides align to TRBD1. Per the germline V gene, CDR1 is MNHEY and CDR2 is SVGEGT. The CDR3 has 14 amino acids. The trim removed 4 bases at V and 1 base at J, leaving 1 base unmatched. The part of the CDR3 DNA that was read is TGTGCCAGCAGTTCGGGACAGGGCACAGATACG. Encoded protein: CASSSGQGTDT. The CDR3 reads in full as CASSSGQGTDTQYF.

In the case of this clone: The junction does not match germline at one end; this may be a read error. Read data end 3 residues before the CDR3 end; the end is taken from the germline J gene. The chain carries TRBV2 and TRBJ2-7, with TRBD1 matching over 7 bases. The germline V gene encodes CDR1 SNHLY and CDR2 FYNNEI. CDR3 length equals 13 residues. CDR3: CASGETGSYEQYF. CDR3 DNA, as far as it was read: TGTGCCAGCGGTGAGACAGGGAGCTACGAG.

CDR3 in amino acids: CASSMGQGRGYTF. CDR3 DNA (partial): TGTGCCAGCAGTATGGGACAGGGAAGAGGC. V and J are TRBV2 and TRBJ1-2; the match to TRBD1 covers 9 bases. Read sequence stops 3 residues before the CDR3 end, and the germline J gene provides the missing end. Per the germline V gene, CDR1 is SNHLY and CDR2 is FYNNEI. The CDR3 consists of 13 residues.

Details on this clone: The read finishes 3 residues shy of the CDR3 end, and the germline J gene is used to complete it. The chain uses TRBV20-1 and TRBJ2-2, with TRBD2 identical over 7 bases. The trim removed 3 bases at V and 2 bases at J, leaving 6 bases unmatched. The CDR3 has 15 residues. Germline V gene lookup returns CDR1 DFQATT and CDR2 SNEGSKA (reference sequence). CDR3: CSASSRGVNTGELFF. CDR3 DNA, as far as it was read: TGCAGTGCTAGTTCACGGGGGGTTAACACCGGGGAG.

With respect to this clone: The CDR3 goes on 3 residues after the read ends, and that part is filled in from the germline J gene. J is TRBJ2-2 and V is TRBV7-3; D perhaps matches TRBD2 (7 bases). This CDR3 comprises 15 residues. CDR1 and CDR2 (germline): SGHTA, FQGTGA. CDR3 sequence reads: CASSLNGGLDSPLFF. CDR3 DNA, as far as it was read: TGTGCCAGCAGCTTAAACGGGGGGCTGGATTCACCG.

Concerning this clone: The DNA ends 3 residues before the CDR3 does, and the rest of the CDR3 is filled in from the germline J gene. The V and J genes are TRBV23-1 and TRBJ2-3; 9 bases fit TRBD2. TRBV23-1 is an ORF; its function is uncertain. Trimming at V came to 6 bases and at J to 2 bases, leaving 3 bases not matched to a gene. This CDR3 region has 14 residues. CDR3 DNA, as far as it was read: TGCGCCAGCAGATCTAGCGGGGACACAGATACG. Translating gives CASRSSGDTDT. The complete CDR3 reads CASRSSGDTDTQYF.

As regards this clone: From the germline J gene comes the end of the CDR3, since the read stops 3 residues before it. This specimen includes other DNA sequences encoding the same CDR3. The chain couples TRBV6-1 to TRBJ1-3; a weak D match, TRBD1 (5 bases). CDR1 and CDR2 from the germline V gene are MNHNS and SASEGT. CDR3 length equals 13 residues. V was pared by 2 bases and J by 4 bases, with 6 bases between. The CDR3 loop is CASSERQGNTIYF. CDR3 bases read: TGTGCCAGCAGTGAAAGACAGGGAAACACC.

In the case of this clone: The observed sequence ends 3 residues before the CDR3 terminus, with the missing tail filled in from the germline J gene. The gene calls are TRBV2 and TRBJ1-4; D gene unclear. The CDR3 is 16 residues long. Per germline, CDR1 SNHLY and CDR2 FYNNEI. The V end was cut by 7 bases, the J end by 8 bases, with 23 bases between. Here the CDR3 reads CASMYYSEGLGEKLFF. CDR3 bases read: TGTGCCAGCATGTATTATTCAGAGGGCTTAGGGGAAAAA.

Partial CDR3 DNA: TGCGCCAGCAGCTCGGGACAGGGGGCGCAAACAGATACG. Translation gives CASSSGQGAQTDT. The full CDR3 sequence reads CASSSGQGAQTDTQYF. The rearrangement joins TRBV5-1 to TRBJ2-3, with 12 bases identical to TRBD1. The CDR3 end lies 3 residues beyond the end of the read and is filled in from the germline J gene. The J segment lost 3 bases and the V segment lost 3 bases, leaving 5 bases of the junction unmatched. CDR1 and CDR2 from the germline V gene are SGHRS and YFSETQ. This CDR3 contains 16 residues.

A word on this clone: The DNA ends 3 residues before the CDR3 does, and the rest of the CDR3 is filled in from the germline J gene. The J gene is TRBJ1-6, the V gene TRBV18; 9 bases are shared with TRBD1. CDR1 KGHSH and CDR2 LQKENI come from the germline V gene. This CDR3 comprises 17 residues. Trimming took 6 bases from V and 5 from J; bases not matched to a gene: 11. This chain's CDR3 is CASSLRTGAGNNSPLHF. The CDR3 DNA, read in part, is TGTGCCAGCTCTCTAAGGACAGGGGCTGGAAATAATTCACCC.

The CDR3 reads CAISVTPDRGLDTQYF. The DNA read from the CDR3 is TGTGCCATCAGTGTTACGCCTGACCGGGGGTTGGATACG. V is TRBV10-3 and J is TRBJ2-3, with a tentative D call TRBD2 (6 bases). The CDR3 is cut off 3 residues early in the read; its end comes from the germline J gene. The V end was cut by 4 bases, the J end by 6 bases, with 20 bases between. Germline CDR1 is ENHRY and CDR2 is SYGVKD. The CDR3 covers 16 residues.

About this clone itself: The CDR3 end falls 3 residues outside the read, so it is completed with the germline J gene. This chain links TRBV5-1 with TRBJ1-4; D is perhaps TRBD1 (5 bases). The germline V gene has CDR1 SGHRS and CDR2 YFSETQ. CDR3 length: 15 amino acids. The CDR3 sequence is CASSQGSSGANVLFF. CDR3 DNA, as far as it was read: TGCGCCAGCAGCCAAGGGAGCTCTGGGGCCAACGTA. Drawing the rest from reference TRBV5-1 and TRBJ1-4, the complete variable domain is KAGVTQTPRYLIKTRGQQVTLSCSPISGHRSVSWYQQTPGQGLQFLFEYFSETQRNKGNFPGRFSGRQFSNSRSEMNVSTLELGDSALYLCASSQGSSGANVLFFGSGTQLSVL.

Remarks on this clone: The read stops 3 residues short of the end of the CDR3; the missing end is completed from the germline J gene. The chain links TRBV14 to TRBJ1-1, with TRBD1 as a possible D gene (6 bases). This CDR3 has 13 amino acids. Germline V gene lookup returns CDR1 SGHDN and CDR2 FVKESK. V lost 7 bases, J lost 6 bases, and 15 bases lay in between. The sequenced CDR3 bases are TGTGCCAGCAAGATAGGGGGAACGGCTGAA. It yields the protein CASKIGGTAE. The whole CDR3 protein reads CASKIGGTAEAFF.

As to this clone: The read finishes 3 residues shy of the CDR3 end, and the germline J gene is used to complete it. This chain connects TRBV19 to TRBJ2-5, with 13 nucleotides matching TRBD2. CDR3 length: 16 amino acids. J lost 5 bases, V lost 4 bases, and 7 bases had no gene match. The germline V gene encodes CDR1 LNHDA and CDR2 SQIVND (reference sequence). The CDR3 spells CASSTAGTSGMETQYF. CDR3 DNA (partial): TGTGCCAGTAGTACCGCCGGGACTAGCGGGATGGAGACC.

In the case of this clone: Relative to the germline gene, one junction end is altered; a read error may explain this. The sequenced part of the CDR3 DNA is TGTGCCAGTAGACCTTTGGGGCCCGGCTATGAC. Translating gives CASRPLGPGYD. The CDR3, in full, reads CASRPLGPGYDYTF. The chain carries TRBV19 and TRBJ1-2, with D possibly being TRBD1 (5 bases). The missing CDR3 end, 3 residues past where the read stops, is filled in from the germline J gene. The CDR3 is 14 amino acids. CDR1 and CDR2 from the germline V gene are LNHDA and SQIVND (reference sequence).

As for this clone: Sequencing ends 3 residues short of the CDR3 end; the germline J gene provides the rest. The rearrangement links TRBV5-6 to TRBJ2-7; tentatively, D is TRBD1 (6 bases). Germline CDR1 reads SGHDT; CDR2 reads YYEEEE. The CDR3 runs 13 residues. Trimming shortened V by 3 bases and J by 3 bases, and 10 bases separated the two germline ends. The CDR3 bases that were read are TGTGCCAGCAGCTCCCGCAGGGGCTACGAG. Amino acid sequence: CASSSRRGYE. From start to end, the CDR3 is CASSSRRGYEQYF.

CDR3 sequence: CASSQQSGTHSPLHF. The part of the CDR3 DNA that was read is TGTGCCAGCAGCCAACAGTCCGGTACCCATTCACCC. The V and J genes are TRBV7-9 and TRBJ1-6, with unresolved D. The read stops 3 residues short of the end of the CDR3; the missing end is completed from the germline J gene. CDR1 is SEHNR, CDR2 FQNEAQ, per germline (reference sequence). This CDR3 region has 15 residues. V was pared by 5 bases and J by 8 bases, with 16 bases between.